Following are 15 T cell receptor beta chains from one sample sequenced in a study of blood T cell repertoires in COVID-19. This table comes from immunoSEQ multiplex PCR, and its TCRdb copy is limited to in-frame clones, with some not included. Here the sample spans 55,000 to 95,000 clones, about 84% being singletons. Sequenced: peripheral blood. The receptors derive from a woman aged 55 to 70 with acute or convalescent COVID-19.

The chain has TRBV5-6 and TRBJ2-1; D call uncertain. Germline CDR1 reads SGHDT; CDR2 reads YYEEEE. This CDR3 has 15 residues. Trimming removed 2 bases at V and 0 bases at J, with 9 bases between. CDR3 bases: TGTGCCAGCAGCTTCACCCGGAGCTCCTACAATGAGCAGTTCTTC. Translation gives CASSFTRSSYNEQFF.

The chain carries TRBV7-2 and TRBJ2-7; TRBD2 is a possible D gene (5 bases). Germline CDR1 reads SGHTA; CDR2 reads FQGNSA. Trimming stripped 0 bases from V and 0 bases from J, with 18 bases between. This CDR3 is 18 amino acids long. This CDR3 is CASSLARFGGGTSYEQYF. CDR3 nucleotide sequence: TGTGCCAGCAGCTTAGCGCGTTTCGGAGGTGGCACCTCCTACGAGCAGTACTTC.

V and J are TRBV6-5 and TRBJ2-1; weak D call: TRBD1 (6 bases). There are 12 residues in the CDR3. CDR1 is MNHEY and CDR2 is SVGAGI in the germline V gene. V lost 6 bases and J lost 12, with 15 bases in between. The CDR3, as DNA: TGTGCCAGCAGGTACACAGGGACGGGGCAGTTCTTC. This codes for CASRYTGTGQFF.

V usage is TRBV19 and J usage is TRBJ2-7, with D possibly matching TRBD2 (6 bases). The germline CDR1 and CDR2 sequences are LNHDA and SQIVND (reference sequence). The ends were cut back, 3 bases at V and 4 bases at J, with 10 bases in the middle. CDR3 length equals 13 residues. CDR3 amino acids: CASSIPGGYEQYF. CDR3 DNA sequence: TGTGCCAGTAGTATCCCCGGGGGTTACGAGCAGTACTTC. The entire variable domain, with the rest obtained from reference TRBV19 and TRBJ2-7, is as follows: DGGITQSPKYLFRKEGQNVTLSCEQNLNHDAMYWYRQDPGQGLRLIYYSQIVNDFQKGDIAEGYSVSREKKESFPLTVTSAQKNPTAFYLCASSIPGGYEQYFGPGTRLTVT.

The chain links TRBV2 to TRBJ2-7; TRBD2 matches at 8 bases. V was clipped by 3 bases and J by 0 bases; unmatched bases: 7. This CDR3 is built from 16 residues. In germline, CDR1 is SNHLY, CDR2 FYNNEI. The DNA for the CDR3 is TGTGCCAGCAGTGACGTGGGCGGGGGGAGCTCCTACGAGCAGTACTTC. Protein: CASSDVGGGSSYEQYF. Based on the CDR3 plus reference TRBV2 and TRBJ2-7, the full variable domain is EPEVTQTPSHQVTQMGQEVILRCVPISNHLYFYWYRQILGQKVEFLVSFYNNEISEKSEIFDDQFSVERPDGSNFTLKIRSTKLEDSAMYFCASSDVGGGSSYEQYFGPGTRLTVT.

The J gene is TRBJ2-3, the V gene TRBV5-4; a weak D match, TRBD2 (5 bases). V lost 0 bases, J lost 1 base, and 6 bases lay in between. Germline V gives CDR1 SGHNT, CDR2 YYREEE (reference sequence). This CDR3 is 14 amino acids long. The CDR3 sequence: CASSLGSGTDTQYF. The DNA of the CDR3 is TGTGCCAGCAGCTTGGGTAGCGGCACAGATACGCAGTATTTT.

The rearrangement joins TRBV5-4 to TRBJ1-1; TRBD1 might be the D (5 bases). The germline V and J ends were trimmed by 0 bases and 8 bases, with 14 bases remaining between them. The CDR3 length is 14 residues. CDR1 and CDR2 (germline): SGHNT, YYREEE (reference sequence). In DNA form, the CDR3 reads TGTGCCAGCAGCTTGGAAGGGGCAGCGAGAGAAGCTTTCTTT. Translating it yields CASSLEGAAREAFF.

The chain uses TRBV5-4 and TRBJ2-2; 7 nucleotides match TRBD1. There are 16 residues in the CDR3. Looked up from germline, CDR1 is SGHNT and CDR2 is YYREEE (reference sequence). J gave up 1 base and V 4 bases, and 7 bases lay outside the gene matches. The CDR3 reads CASSTIDRENTGELFF. CDR3 coding DNA: TGTGCCAGCAGCACCATAGACAGGGAGAACACCGGGGAGCTGTTTTTT.

The chain uses TRBV20-1 and TRBJ1-2, with no clear D. CDR1 DFQATT and CDR2 SNEGSKA come from the germline V gene (reference sequence). V lost 5 bases, J lost 4 bases, and 5 bases lay in between. This CDR3 contains 10 residues. CDR3 sequence (DNA): TGCAGTGCTGTGAGCTATGGCTACACCTTC. Amino acid sequence: CSAVSYGYTF.

This clone was counted a single time. The gene calls are TRBV18 and TRBJ1-3, with D perhaps matching TRBD1 (6 bases). The V gene's germline CDR1 is KGHSH and CDR2 LQKENI. The ends were cut back, 3 bases at V and 0 bases at J, with 18 bases in the middle. The CDR3 extends over 18 amino acids. The CDR3 sequence is CASSPRNVQGNSGNTIYF. As DNA, the CDR3 is TGTGCCAGCTCACCGCGGAACGTACAGGGAAACTCTGGAAACACCATATATTTT. The full variable domain, its missing parts supplied by reference TRBV18 and TRBJ1-3, is NAGVMQNPRHLVRRRGQEARLRCSPMKGHSHVYWYRQLPEEGLKFMVYLQKENIIDESGMPKERFSAEFPKEGPSILRIQQVVRGDSAAYFCASSPRNVQGNSGNTIYFGEGSWLTVV.

This chain links TRBV9 with TRBJ2-5; TRBD2 matches at 9 bases. The V gene end was trimmed by 3 bases and the J gene end by 1 base; junction bases not matched to a gene: 4. CDR1 and CDR2 from the germline V gene are SGDLS and YYNGEE. The CDR3 contains 15 residues. The CDR3 loop is CASSDMRGGQETQYF. Written as DNA, the CDR3 is TGTGCCAGCAGCGACATGCGGGGGGGCCAAGAGACCCAGTACTTC.

This chain connects TRBV30 to TRBJ2-6; D ambiguous. The length of the CDR3 is 15 residues. Germline V gene lookup returns CDR1 GTSNPN and CDR2 SVGIG (reference sequence). V dropped 7 bases and J dropped 0 bases, with 13 bases sitting between them. CDR3 residues: CAYRPRFSGANVLTF. CDR3 nucleotides: TGTGCCTACAGACCCAGGTTCTCTGGGGCCAACGTCCTGACTTTC. The full variable domain, its missing parts supplied by reference TRBV30 and TRBJ2-6, is SQTIHQWPATLVQPVGSPLSLECTVEGTSNPNLYWYRQAAGRGLQLLFYSVGIGQISSEVPQNLSASRPQDRQFILSSKKLLLSDSGFYLCAYRPRFSGANVLTFGAGSRLTVL.

A few counts support this clone. One end of the junction does not line up with germline, which may come from a read error. The rearrangement joins TRBV29-1 to TRBJ2-3, with 8 bases fitting TRBD1. CDR1 and CDR2 (germline): SQVTM, ANQGSEA. The CDR3 is made up of 14 amino acids. CDR3 coding DNA: TGCAGCGGGGGGGACAGGAACCCCACAAATACGCAGTATTTT. Protein product: CSGGDRNPTNTQYF.

The genes are TRBV9 and TRBJ1-3; D is perhaps TRBD1 (5 bases). The CDR3 is 18 residues long. Germline CDR1 reads SGDLS; CDR2 reads YYNGEE. Trimming left V 4 bases short and J 4 bases short, with 24 bases between. CDR3 protein: CASSTTGVGGVGGNTIYF. The CDR3 DNA reads as TGTGCCAGCAGCACAACGGGGGTCGGAGGGGTGGGCGGAAACACCATATATTTT.

This chain links TRBV19 with TRBJ1-2, with 8 bases fitting TRBD1. The germline V gene has CDR1 LNHDA and CDR2 SQIVND (reference sequence). This CDR3 is built from 13 residues. V gave up 7 bases and J gave up 7 bases; unmatched junction bases: 8. CDR3 sequence reads: CASTLIGQGGYTF. DNA of the CDR3: TGTGCCAGTACCCTTATCGGACAGGGTGGCTACACCTTC.